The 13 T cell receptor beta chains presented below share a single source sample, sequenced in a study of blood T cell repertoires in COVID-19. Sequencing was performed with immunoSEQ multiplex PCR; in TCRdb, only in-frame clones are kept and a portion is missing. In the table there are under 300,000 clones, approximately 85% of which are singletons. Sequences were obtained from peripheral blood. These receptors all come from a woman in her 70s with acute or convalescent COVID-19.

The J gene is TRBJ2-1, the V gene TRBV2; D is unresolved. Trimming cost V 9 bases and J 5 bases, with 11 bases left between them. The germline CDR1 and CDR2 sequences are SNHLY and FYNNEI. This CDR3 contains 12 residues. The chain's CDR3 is CASPSGDNEQFF. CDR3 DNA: TGTGCCAGTCCCTCCGGTGACAATGAGCAGTTCTTC.

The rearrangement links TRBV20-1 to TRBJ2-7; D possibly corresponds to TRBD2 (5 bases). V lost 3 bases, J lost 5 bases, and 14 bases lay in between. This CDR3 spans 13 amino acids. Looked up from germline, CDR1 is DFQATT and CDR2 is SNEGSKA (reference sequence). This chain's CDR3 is CSASRVARDEQYF. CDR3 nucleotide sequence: TGCAGTGCTAGTAGGGTGGCGAGGGACGAGCAGTACTTC.

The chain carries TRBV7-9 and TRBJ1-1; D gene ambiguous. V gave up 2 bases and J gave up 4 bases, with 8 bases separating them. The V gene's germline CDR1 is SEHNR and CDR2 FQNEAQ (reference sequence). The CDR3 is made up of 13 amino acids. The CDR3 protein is CASSLWESTEAFF. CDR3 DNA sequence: TGTGCCAGCAGCTTATGGGAGAGCACTGAAGCTTTCTTT.

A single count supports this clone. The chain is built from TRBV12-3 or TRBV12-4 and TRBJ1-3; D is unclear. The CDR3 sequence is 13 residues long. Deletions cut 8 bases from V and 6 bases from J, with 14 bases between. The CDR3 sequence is CASEQVFENTIYF. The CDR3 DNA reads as TGTGCCAGCGAGCAGGTTTTTGAAAACACCATATATTTT.

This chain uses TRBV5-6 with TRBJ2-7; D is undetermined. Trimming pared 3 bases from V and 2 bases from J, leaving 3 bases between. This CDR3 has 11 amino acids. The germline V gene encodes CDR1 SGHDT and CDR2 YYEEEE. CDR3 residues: CASSSTYEQYF. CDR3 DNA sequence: TGTGCCAGCAGCTCAACCTACGAGCAGTACTTC.

The DNA of the CDR3 is TGTGCCAGCAGTGGTCACGGTGGGCTAATAGGCAATGAGCAGTTCTTC. This codes for CASSGHGGLIGNEQFF. The J gene is TRBJ2-1, the V gene TRBV2; D not certain. Germline V gene lookup returns CDR1 SNHLY and CDR2 FYNNEI. This CDR3 region has 16 residues. V gave up 4 bases and J gave up 6 bases, with 19 bases separating them.

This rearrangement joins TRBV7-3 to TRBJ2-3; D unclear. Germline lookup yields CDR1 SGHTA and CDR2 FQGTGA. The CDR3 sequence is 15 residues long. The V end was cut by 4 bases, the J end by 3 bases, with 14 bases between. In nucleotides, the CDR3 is TGTGCCAGCAGCTCTCCTAGAGGTCGGACAGATACGCAGTATTTT. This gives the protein CASSSPRGRTDTQYF.

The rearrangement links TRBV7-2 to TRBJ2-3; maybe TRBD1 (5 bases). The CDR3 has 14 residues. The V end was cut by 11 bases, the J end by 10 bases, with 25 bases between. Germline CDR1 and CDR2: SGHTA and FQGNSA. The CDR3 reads CASYSGSGTSAQYF. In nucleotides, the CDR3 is TGTGCCTCCTACTCAGGGTCCGGCACAAGTGCGCAGTATTTT. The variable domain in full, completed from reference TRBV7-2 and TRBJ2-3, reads GAGVSQSPSNKVTEKGKDVELRCDPISGHTALYWYRQSLGQGLEFLIYFQGNSAPDKSGLPSDRFSAERTGGSVSTLTIQRTQQEDSAVYLCASYSGSGTSAQYFGPGTRLTVL.

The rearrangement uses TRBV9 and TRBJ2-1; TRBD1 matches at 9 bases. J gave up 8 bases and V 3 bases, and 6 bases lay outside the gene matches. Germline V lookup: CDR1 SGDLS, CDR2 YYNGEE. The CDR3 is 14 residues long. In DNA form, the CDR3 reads TGTGCCAGCAGCGACCGGGACAGGGCTGATGAGCAGTTCTTC. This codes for CASSDRDRADEQFF.

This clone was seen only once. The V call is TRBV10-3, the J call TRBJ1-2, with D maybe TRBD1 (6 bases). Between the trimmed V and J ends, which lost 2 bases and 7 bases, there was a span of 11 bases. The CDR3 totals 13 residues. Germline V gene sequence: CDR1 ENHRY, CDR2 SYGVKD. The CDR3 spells CAISEVQGAGYTF. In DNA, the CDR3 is TGTGCCATCAGTGAGGTACAGGGAGCTGGCTACACCTTC.

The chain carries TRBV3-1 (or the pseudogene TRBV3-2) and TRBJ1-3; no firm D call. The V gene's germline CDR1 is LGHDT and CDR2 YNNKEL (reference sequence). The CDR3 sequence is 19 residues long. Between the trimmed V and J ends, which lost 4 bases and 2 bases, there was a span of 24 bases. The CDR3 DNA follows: TGTGCCAGCAGCCGTCGACTCACCGAGGCCGCCGAGACTGGAAACACCATATATTTT. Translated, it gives CASSRRLTEAAETGNTIYF.

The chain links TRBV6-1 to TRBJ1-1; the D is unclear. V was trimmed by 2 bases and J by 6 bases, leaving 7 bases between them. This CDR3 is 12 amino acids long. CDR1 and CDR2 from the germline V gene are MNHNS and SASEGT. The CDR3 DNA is TGTGCCAGCAGTGAAAACACAGCTGAAGCTTTCTTT. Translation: CASSENTAEAFF.

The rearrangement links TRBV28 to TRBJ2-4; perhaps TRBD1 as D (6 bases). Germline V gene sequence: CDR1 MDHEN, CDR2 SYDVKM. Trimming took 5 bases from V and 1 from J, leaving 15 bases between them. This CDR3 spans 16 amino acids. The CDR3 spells CASSSSTQGAKNIQYF. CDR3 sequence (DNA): TGTGCCAGCAGTAGTTCGACCCAGGGGGCCAAAAACATTCAGTACTTC.